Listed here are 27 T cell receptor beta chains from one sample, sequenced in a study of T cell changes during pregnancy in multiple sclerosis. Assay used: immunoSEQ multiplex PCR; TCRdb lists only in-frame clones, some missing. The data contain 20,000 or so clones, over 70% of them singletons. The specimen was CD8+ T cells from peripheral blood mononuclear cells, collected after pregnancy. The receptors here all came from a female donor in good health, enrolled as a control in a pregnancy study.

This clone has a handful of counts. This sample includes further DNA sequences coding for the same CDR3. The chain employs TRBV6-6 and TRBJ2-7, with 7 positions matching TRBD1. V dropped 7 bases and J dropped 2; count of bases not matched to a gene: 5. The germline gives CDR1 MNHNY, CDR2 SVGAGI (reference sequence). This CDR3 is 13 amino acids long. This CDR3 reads CASNRDSTYEQYF. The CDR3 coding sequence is TGTGCCAGCAACAGGGACAGCACCTACGAGCAGTACTTC.

CDR3 nucleotide sequence: TGTGCCAGCAGTGACGGGACTAGCGGGGGGGCCGCAGATACGCAGTATTTT. Translating it yields CASSDGTSGGAADTQYF. The chain employs TRBV6-4 and TRBJ2-3; TRBD2 agrees at 16 bases. J gave up 4 bases and V 2 bases, and 3 bases lay outside the gene matches. The CDR3 spans 17 residues. The germline CDR1 and CDR2 sequences are MRHNA and SNTAGT.

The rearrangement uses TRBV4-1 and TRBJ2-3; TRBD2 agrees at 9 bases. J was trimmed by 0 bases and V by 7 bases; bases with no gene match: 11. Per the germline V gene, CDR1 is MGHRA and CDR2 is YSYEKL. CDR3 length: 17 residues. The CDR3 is CASTSSGGISSTDTQYF. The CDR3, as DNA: TGCGCCAGCACCTCAAGCGGGGGGATCTCTAGCACAGATACGCAGTATTTT.

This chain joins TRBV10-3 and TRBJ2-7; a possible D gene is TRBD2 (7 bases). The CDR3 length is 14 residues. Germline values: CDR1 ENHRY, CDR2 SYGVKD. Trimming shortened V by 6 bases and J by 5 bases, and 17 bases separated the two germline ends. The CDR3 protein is CAISGGLGGHEQYF. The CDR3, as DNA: TGTGCCATCAGCGGGGGTCTCGGGGGGCACGAGCAGTACTTC.

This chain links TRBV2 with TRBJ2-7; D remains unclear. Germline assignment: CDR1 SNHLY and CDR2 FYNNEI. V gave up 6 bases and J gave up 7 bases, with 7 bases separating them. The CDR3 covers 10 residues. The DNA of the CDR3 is TGTGCCAGCAGGAGTGGTGAGCAGTACTTC. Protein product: CASRSGEQYF.

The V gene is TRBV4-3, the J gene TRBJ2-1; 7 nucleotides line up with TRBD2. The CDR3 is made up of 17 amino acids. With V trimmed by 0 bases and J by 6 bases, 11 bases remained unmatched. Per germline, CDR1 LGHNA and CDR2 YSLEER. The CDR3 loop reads CASSQDLGRGVSNEQFF. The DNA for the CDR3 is TGCGCCAGCAGCCAAGATTTGGGACGGGGGGTATCCAATGAGCAGTTCTTC.

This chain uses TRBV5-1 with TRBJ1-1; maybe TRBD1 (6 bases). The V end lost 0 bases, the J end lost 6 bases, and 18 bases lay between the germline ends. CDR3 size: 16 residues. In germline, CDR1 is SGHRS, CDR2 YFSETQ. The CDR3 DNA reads TGCGCCAGCAGCTTGGAAGAGAGGTCAGGGGTCCCTGAAGCTTTCTTT. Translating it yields CASSLEERSGVPEAFF.

This CDR3 reads CASSQAPGLLYEQYF. In DNA form, the CDR3 reads TGCGCCAGCAGCCAAGCGCCGGGACTGCTCTACGAGCAGTACTTC. The chain combines TRBV4-1 with TRBJ2-5; TRBD2 is a possible D gene (6 bases). TRBJ2-7 matches the DNA end more closely, so the J call is doubtful. The CDR3 extends over 15 amino acids. Germline CDR1 is MGHRA and CDR2 is YSYEKL.

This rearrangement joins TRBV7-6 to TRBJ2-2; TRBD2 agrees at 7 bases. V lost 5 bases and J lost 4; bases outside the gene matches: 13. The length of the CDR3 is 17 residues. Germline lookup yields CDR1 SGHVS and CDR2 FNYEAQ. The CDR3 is CASSPGRSGVVTGELFF. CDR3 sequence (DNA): TGTGCCAGCAGCCCCGGTCGGAGCGGGGTTGTCACCGGGGAGCTGTTTTTT.

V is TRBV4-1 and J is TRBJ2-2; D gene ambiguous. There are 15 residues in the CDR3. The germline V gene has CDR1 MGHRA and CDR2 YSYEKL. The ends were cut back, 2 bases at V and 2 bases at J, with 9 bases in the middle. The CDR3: CASSQWADNTGELFF. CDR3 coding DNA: TGCGCCAGCAGCCAATGGGCAGACAACACCGGGGAGCTGTTTTTT.

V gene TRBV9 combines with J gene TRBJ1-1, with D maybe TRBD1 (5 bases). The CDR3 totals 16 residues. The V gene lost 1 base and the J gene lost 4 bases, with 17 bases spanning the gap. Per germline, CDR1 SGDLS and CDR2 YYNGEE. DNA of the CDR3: TGTGCCAGCAGCGTAATTCTGAACGCGGGGGGCACTGAAGCTTTCTTT. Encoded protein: CASSVILNAGGTEAFF.

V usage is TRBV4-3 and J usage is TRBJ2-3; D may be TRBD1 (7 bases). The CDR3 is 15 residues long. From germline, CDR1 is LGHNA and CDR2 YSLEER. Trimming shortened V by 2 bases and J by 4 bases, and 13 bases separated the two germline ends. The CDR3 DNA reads TGCGCCAGCAGCCAATCCTCAGGGGGGCCAGATACGCAGTATTTT. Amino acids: CASSQSSGGPDTQYF.

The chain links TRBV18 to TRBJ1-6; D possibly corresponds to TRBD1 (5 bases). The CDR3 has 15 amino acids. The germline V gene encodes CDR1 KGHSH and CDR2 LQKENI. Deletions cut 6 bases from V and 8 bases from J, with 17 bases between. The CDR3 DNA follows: TGTGCCAGCTCCTCCCGACCGGGGGACGATTCACCCCTCCACTTT. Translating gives CASSSRPGDDSPLHF. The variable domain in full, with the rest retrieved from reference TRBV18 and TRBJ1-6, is NAGVMQNPRHLVRRRGQEARLRCSPMKGHSHVYWYRQLPEEGLKFMVYLQKENIIDESGMPKERFSAEFPKEGPSILRIQQVVRGDSAAYFCASSSRPGDDSPLHFGNGTRLTVT.

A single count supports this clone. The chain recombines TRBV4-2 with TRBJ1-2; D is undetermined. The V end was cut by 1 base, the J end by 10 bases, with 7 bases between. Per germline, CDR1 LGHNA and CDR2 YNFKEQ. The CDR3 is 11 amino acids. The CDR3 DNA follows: TGTGCCAGCAGCCAAGGAGTAGTCTACACCTTC. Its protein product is CASSQGVVYTF.

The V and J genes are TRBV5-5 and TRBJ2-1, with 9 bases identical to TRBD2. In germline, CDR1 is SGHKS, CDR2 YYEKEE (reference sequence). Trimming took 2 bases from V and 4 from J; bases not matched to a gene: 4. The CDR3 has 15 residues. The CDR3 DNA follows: TGTGCCAGCAGCTTTAGCGGGGGAGTATACAATGAGCAGTTCTTC. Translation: CASSFSGGVYNEQFF.

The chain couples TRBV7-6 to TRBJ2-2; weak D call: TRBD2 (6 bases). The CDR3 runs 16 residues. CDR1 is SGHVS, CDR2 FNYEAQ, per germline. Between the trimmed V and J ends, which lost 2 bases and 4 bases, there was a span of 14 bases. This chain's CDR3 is CASSLRGDPGTGELFF. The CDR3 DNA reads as TGTGCCAGCAGCTTACGCGGGGACCCGGGCACCGGGGAGCTGTTTTTT.

The CDR3 region is CASGDLKETQYF. The CDR3 region has the DNA TGTGCCAGCGGGGACCTAAAAGAGACCCAGTACTTC. The chain employs TRBV10-3 and TRBJ2-5, with D maybe TRBD2 (6 bases). V was cut by 10 bases and J by 3 bases, with 12 bases left in between. Germline lookup yields CDR1 ENHRY and CDR2 SYGVKD. This CDR3 comprises 12 residues.

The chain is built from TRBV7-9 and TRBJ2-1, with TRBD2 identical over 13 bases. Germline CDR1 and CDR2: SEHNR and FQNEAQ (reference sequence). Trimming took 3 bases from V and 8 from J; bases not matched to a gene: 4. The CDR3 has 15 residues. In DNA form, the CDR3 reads TGTGCCAGCAGCTTGCGGACTAGCGGGGGCGATGAGCAGTTCTTC. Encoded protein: CASSLRTSGGDEQFF.

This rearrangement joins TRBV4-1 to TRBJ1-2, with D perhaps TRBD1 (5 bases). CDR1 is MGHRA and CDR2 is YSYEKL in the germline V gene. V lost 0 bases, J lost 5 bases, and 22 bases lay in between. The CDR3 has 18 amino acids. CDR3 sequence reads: CASSQDPFSVGGRYGYTF. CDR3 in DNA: TGCGCCAGCAGCCAAGACCCGTTTTCCGTCGGGGGGAGATATGGCTACACCTTC.

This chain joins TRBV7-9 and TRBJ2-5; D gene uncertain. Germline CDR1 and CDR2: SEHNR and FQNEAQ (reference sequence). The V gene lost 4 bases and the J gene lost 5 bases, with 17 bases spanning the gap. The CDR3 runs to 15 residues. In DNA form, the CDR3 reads TGTGCCAGCAGCTCCTTTACCTTATCCGGGGAGACCCAGTACTTC. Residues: CASSSFTLSGETQYF. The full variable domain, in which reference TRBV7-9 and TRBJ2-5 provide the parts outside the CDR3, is DTGVSQNPRHKITKRGQNVTFRCDPISEHNRLYWYRQTLGQGPEFLTYFQNEAQLEKSRLLSDRFSAERPKGSFSTLEIQRTEQGDSAMYLCASSSFTLSGETQYFGPGTRLLVL.

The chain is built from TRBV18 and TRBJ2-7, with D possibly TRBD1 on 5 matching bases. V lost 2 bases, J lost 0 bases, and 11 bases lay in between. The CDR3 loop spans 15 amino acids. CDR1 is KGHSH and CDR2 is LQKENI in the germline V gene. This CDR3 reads CASSPTDKSSYEQYF. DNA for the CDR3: TGTGCCAGCTCACCAACGGACAAGAGCTCCTACGAGCAGTACTTC.

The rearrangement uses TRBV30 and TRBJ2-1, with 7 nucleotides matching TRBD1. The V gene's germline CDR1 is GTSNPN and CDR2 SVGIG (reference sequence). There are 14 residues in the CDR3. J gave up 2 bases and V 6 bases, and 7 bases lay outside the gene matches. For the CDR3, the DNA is TGTGCCTGTTCACAGGGGAGCCCCTACAATGAGCAGTTCTTC. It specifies CACSQGSPYNEQFF.

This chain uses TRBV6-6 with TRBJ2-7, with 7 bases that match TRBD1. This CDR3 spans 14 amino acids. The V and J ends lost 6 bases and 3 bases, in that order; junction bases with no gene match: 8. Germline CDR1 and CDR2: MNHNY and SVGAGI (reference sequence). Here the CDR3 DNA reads TGTGCCAGCAGATCCGAGGGGGCACTCTACGAGCAGTACTTC. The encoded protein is CASRSEGALYEQYF.

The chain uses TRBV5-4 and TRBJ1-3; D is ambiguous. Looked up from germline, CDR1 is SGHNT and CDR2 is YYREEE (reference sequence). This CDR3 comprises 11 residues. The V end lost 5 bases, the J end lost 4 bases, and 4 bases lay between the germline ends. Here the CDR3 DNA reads TGTGCCAGCAGTCAGGGAAACACCATATATTTT. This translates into CASSQGNTIYF.

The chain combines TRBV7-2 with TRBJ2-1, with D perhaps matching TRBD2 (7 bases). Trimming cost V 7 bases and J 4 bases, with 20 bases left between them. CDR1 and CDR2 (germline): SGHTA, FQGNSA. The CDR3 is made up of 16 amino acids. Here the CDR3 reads CASTLRGPSFYNEQFF. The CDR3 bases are TGTGCCAGCACCCTGCGGGGGCCCTCTTTTTACAATGAGCAGTTCTTC.

The CDR3 region is CASSYGTGDSEKLFF. The CDR3 DNA sequence: TGCGCCAGCAGCTATGGGACAGGGGACAGTGAAAAACTGTTTTTT. V and J are TRBV4-3 and TRBJ1-4, with 10 bases identical to TRBD1. The ends lost 5 bases at V and 7 bases at J; junction bases unmatched: 7. The CDR3 length is 15 residues. Looked up from germline, CDR1 is LGHNA and CDR2 is YSLEER.

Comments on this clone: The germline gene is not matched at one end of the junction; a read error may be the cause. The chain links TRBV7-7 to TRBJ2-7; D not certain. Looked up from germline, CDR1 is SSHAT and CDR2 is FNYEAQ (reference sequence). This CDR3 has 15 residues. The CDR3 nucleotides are TGTGCTAGCAGCTTAGGAGAAAGATCCATCTACGAGCAGTACTTC. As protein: CASSLGERSIYEQYF.